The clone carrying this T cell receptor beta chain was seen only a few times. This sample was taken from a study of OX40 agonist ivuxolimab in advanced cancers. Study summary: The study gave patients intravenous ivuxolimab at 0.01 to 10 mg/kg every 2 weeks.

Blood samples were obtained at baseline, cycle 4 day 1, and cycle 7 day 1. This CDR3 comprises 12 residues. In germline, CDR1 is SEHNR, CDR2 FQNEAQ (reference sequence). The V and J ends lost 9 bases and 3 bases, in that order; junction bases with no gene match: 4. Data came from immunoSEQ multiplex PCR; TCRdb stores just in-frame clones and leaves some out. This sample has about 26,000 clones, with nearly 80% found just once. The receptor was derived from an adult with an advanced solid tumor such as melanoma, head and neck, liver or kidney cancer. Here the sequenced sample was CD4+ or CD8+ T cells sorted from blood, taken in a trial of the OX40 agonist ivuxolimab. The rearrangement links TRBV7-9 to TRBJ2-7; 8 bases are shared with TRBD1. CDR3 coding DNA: TGTGCCAGTGACAGGGGAGTCTACGAGCAGTACTTC. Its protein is CASDRGVYEQYF.